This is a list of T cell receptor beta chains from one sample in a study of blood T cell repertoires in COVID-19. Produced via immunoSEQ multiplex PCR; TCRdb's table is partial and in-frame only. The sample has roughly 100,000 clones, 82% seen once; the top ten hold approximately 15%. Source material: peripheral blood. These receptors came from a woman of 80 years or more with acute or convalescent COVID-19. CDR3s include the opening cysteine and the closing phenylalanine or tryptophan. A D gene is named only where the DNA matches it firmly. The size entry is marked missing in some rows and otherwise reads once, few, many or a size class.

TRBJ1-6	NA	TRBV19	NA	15	TGTGCCAGTAGTACCCGGGAGCCTAGGGGTTCACCCCTCCACTTT	CASSTREPRGSPLHF
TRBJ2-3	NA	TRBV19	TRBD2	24	TGTGCCAGTAGTCCCCAATCTGGACTAGCGGGAGAAGGACCACGCTCCCTTAGCACAGATACGCAGTATTTT	CASSPQSGLAGEGPRSLSTDTQYF
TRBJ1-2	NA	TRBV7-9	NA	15	TGTGCCAGCAGCTTGGGATTAAGGGGGAACTATGGCTACACCTTC	CASSLGLRGNYGYTF
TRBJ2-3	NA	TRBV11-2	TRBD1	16	TGTGCCAGCAGCTTAGTCCGGGACAGGGCGTCAGATACGCAGTATTTT	CASSLVRDRASDTQYF
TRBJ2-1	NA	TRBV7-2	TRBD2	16	TGTGCCAGCAGCTCACCTGGACTAGCGGGAGGCAATGAGCAGTTCTTC	CASSSPGLAGGNEQFF
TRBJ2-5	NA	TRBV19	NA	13	TGTGCCAGTAGTCGGGCTAGCGAAGAGACCCAGTACTTC	CASSRASEETQYF
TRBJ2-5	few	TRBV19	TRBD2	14	TGTGCCAGTAGTCCAAGCGGGGGGCAAGAGACCCAGTACTTC	CASSPSGGQETQYF
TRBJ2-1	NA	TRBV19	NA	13	TGTGCCAGCAGCACCCAGGGGCGGTATGAGCAGTTCTTC	CASSTQGRYEQFF
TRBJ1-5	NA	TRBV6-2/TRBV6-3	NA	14	TGTGCCAGCAGTTACGACAATAGCAATCAGCCCCAGCATTTT	CASSYDNSNQPQHF
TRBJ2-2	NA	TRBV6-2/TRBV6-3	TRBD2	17	TGTGCCAGCAGTTACCAAGCGGGAGGGCCGAACACCGGGGAGCTGTTTTTT	CASSYQAGGPNTGELFF
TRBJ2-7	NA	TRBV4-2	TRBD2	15	TGTGCCAGCAGCCGGGGGGGTTCGCCCAGTCACGAGCAGTACTTC	CASSRGGSPSHEQYF
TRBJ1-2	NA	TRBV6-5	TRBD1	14	TGTGCCAGCAGTCCACCGACAGGGACCTATGGCTACACCTTC	CASSPPTGTYGYTF
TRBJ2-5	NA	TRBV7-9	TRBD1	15	TGTGCCAGCAGGGGGACAGGGGGCGACCGTGAGACCCAGTACTTC	CASRGTGGDRETQYF
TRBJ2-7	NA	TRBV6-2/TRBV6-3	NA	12	TGTGCCAGCAGTCGGAGCTCCTACGAGCAGTACTTC	CASSRSSYEQYF
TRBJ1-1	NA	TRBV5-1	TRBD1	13	TGCGCCAGCAGCGACAGGGCGAACACTGAAGCTTTCTTT	CASSDRANTEAFF
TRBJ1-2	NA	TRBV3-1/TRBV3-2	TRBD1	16	TGTGCCAGCAGCCAAGGATCACAGGGGAGTTTCTATGGCTACACCTTC	CASSQGSQGSFYGYTF
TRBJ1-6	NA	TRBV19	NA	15	TGTGCCAGTAGTACGGAGAGCTCCTATAATTCACCCCTCCACTTT	CASSTESSYNSPLHF
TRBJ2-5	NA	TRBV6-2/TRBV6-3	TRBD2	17	TGTGCCAGCAGTTCCAGCCGGACTAGCGGCCCTTGGGAGACCCAGTACTTC	CASSSSRTSGPWETQYF
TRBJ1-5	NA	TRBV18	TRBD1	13	TGTGCCAGCCAAGGACAGGGGAATCAGCCCCAGCATTTT	CASQGQGNQPQHF
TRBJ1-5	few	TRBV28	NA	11	TGTGCCAGCAGCCGTGATCAGCCCCAGCATTTT	CASSRDQPQHF
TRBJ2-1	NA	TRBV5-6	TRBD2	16	TGTGCCAGCAGCTTGGTGGGCAGCGGGAGGGCCTATGAGCAGTTCTTC	CASSLVGSGRAYEQFF
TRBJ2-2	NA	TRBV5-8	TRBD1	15	TGTGCCAGCAGTCCGGGACAGGGGTGGACCGGGGAGCTGTTTTTT	CASSPGQGWTGELFF